This T cell receptor beta chain was recorded in a study of cytomegalovirus exposure and HLA in healthy donors. In the study overall: Prior work identified some 120 million unique TCR beta sequences in some 180 million T cells. From HLA-typed donors, an early data release held around 80 million unique TCRs. Points from the study as a whole: TCR beta sequences numbering 15,000 to 20,000 were associated with HLA alleles at 0.05 false discovery rate in a later analysis. Donors belonging to an Asian-associated ancestry cluster reportedly showed fewer N-insertions in productive TCRs than the roughly 700-donor mean, according to what a later analysis found.

Comments on this clone: The target antigen is unknown.

Germline-derived CDR1 and CDR2 are MNHNY and SVGAGI (reference sequence). The CDR3 contains 15 residues. V dropped 6 bases and J dropped 8 bases, with 22 bases sitting between them. The study ran its PCR with 60 Vbeta and 13 Jbeta primers. TCRdb keeps only in-frame clones here, not all; method: immunoSEQ multiplex PCR. The sample lists 85,000 to 100,000 clones, around 64% occurring once. This chain joins TRBV6-6 and TRBJ1-2; perhaps TRBD1 as D (5 bases). The TCR originated in a human donor in good health. The sample was PBMCs. This CDR3 is CASRGLLGGAGGYTF. The CDR3 DNA reads TGTGCCAGCAGAGGCCTACTTGGAGGGGCAGGGGGCTACACCTTC.